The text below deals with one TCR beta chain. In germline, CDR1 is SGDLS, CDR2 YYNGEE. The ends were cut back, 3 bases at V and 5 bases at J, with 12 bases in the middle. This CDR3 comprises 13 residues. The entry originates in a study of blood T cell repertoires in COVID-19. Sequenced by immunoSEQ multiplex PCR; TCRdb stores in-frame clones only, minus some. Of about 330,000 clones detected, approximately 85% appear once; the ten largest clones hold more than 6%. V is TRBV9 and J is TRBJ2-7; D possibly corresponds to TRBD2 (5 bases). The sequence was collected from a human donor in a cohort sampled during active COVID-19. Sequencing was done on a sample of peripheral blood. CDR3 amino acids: CASSALGDDEQYF. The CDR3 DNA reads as TGTGCCAGCAGCGCCCTGGGAGACGACGAGCAGTACTTC. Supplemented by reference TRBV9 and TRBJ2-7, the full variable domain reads DSGVTQTPKHLITATGQRVTLRCSPRSGDLSVYWYQQSLDQGLQFLIQYYNGEERAKGNILERFSAQQFPDLHSELNLSSLELGDSALYFCASSALGDDEQYFGPGTRLTVT.